The rows below give T cell receptor beta chains drawn from one sample of a study of OX40 agonist ivuxolimab in advanced cancers. Method: immunoSEQ multiplex PCR; TCRdb's copy keeps in-frame clones and lacks some. The sample has 40,000 to 50,000 clones, 70% to 85% seen once; the top ten hold approximately 1.8%. The starting material was CD4+ or CD8+ T cells sorted from blood, obtained in a trial of the OX40 agonist ivuxolimab. The origin of the receptors is an adult with an advanced solid tumor such as melanoma, head and neck, liver or kidney cancer. The CDR3 runs from the conserved cysteine through the conserved F or W. A D gene is named only where the DNA matches it firmly. Size tells how often a clone was seen (once, few, many) or the class of an expanded clone, and some rows leave it out.

TRBV5-1	TRBJ2-7	.	once	CASSYRTDSGEQYF	TGCGCCAGCTCCTACCGGACAGATTCTGGAGAGCAGTACTTC
TRBV7-9	TRBJ2-7	.	.	CASSLEGGPATNEQYF	TGTGCCAGCAGCTTAGAAGGGGGGCCAGCCACAAACGAGCAGTACTTC
TRBV6-1	TRBJ1-6	.	.	CASSEEYRRNSPLHF	TGTGCCAGCAGTGAAGAGTACAGGAGGAATTCACCCCTCCACTTT
TRBV9	TRBJ2-7	.	.	CASSVFPDSYEQYF	TGTGCCAGCAGCGTATTCCCAGACTCCTACGAGCAGTACTTC
TRBV6-4	TRBJ1-1	.	once	CASLLGPRQEFLAFF	TGTGCCAGCCTTTTGGGCCCCCGGCAGGAATTCCTGGCTTTCTTT
TRBV5-1	TRBJ1-4	.	.	CASSLGGVTTNEKLFF	TGCGCCAGCAGCTTGGGAGGGGTCACAACTAATGAAAAACTGTTTTTT
TRBV11-1	TRBJ2-7	.	.	CASSSQTVSSYEQYF	TGTGCCAGCAGCTCGCAGACCGTTAGCTCCTACGAGCAGTACTTC
TRBV7-2	TRBJ2-1	TRBD2	.	CASSLRGAGGRGYNEQFF	TGTGCCAGCAGCTTACGCGGAGCGGGGGGGCGAGGCTACAATGAGCAGTTCTTC
TRBV9	TRBJ2-2	.	.	CASSKNTGELFF	TGTGCCAGCAGCAAGAACACCGGGGAGCTGTTTTTT
TRBV28	TRBJ2-7	.	.	CASSQGYEQYF	TGTGCCAGCAGTCAAGGGTACGAGCAGTACTTC
TRBV7-2	TRBJ2-7	TRBD2	.	CASSSGTSFVYEQYF	TGTGCCAGCAGTTCCGGGACTAGCTTTGTTTACGAGCAGTACTTC
TRBV19	TRBJ1-2	.	.	CASSTPSGLNYGYTF	TGTGCCAGTAGTACCCCTTCGGGGCTTAACTATGGCTACACCTTC
TRBV6-5	TRBJ2-5	.	.	CASSYLADETQYF	TGTGCCAGCAGTTACTTGGCAGATGAGACCCAGTACTTC
TRBV7-9	TRBJ2-7	.	few	CASSLAQGLQYF	TGTGCCAGCAGCTTAGCCCAGGGCTTGCAGTACTTC
TRBV2	TRBJ1-2	.	few	CASSEFLSRGYTF	TGTGCCAGCAGTGAATTCCTTTCTCGTGGCTACACCTTC
TRBV7-9	TRBJ1-4	TRBD1	.	CASSARGQGTNEKLFF	TGTGCCAGCAGCGCCCGAGGACAGGGAACTAATGAAAAACTGTTTTTT
TRBV10-3	TRBJ2-2	TRBD1	once	CAISDRDRNTGELFF	TGCGCCATCAGTGACCGGGACAGGAACACCGGGGAGCTGTTTTTT
TRBV10-3	TRBJ1-2	.	.	CATSGGSGMGYTF	TGTGCCACCAGCGGGGGCAGCGGAATGGGCTACACCTTC
TRBV5-6	TRBJ2-7	.	.	CASSDDDGSYEQYF	TGTGCCAGCAGCGACGATGACGGATCCTACGAGCAGTACTTC
TRBV7-2	TRBJ2-5	.	.	CASSFKQTETQYF	TGTGCCAGCAGCTTTAAACAGACGGAGACCCAGTACTTC
TRBV30	TRBJ1-2	TRBD1	.	CAWSLQGARGYTF	TGTGCCTGGAGCCTACAGGGGGCGCGGGGCTACACCTTC
TRBV19	TRBJ1-2	.	few	CASSTGYSYGYTF	TGTGCCAGTAGTACGGGGTACTCCTATGGCTACACCTTC
TRBV9	TRBJ1-1	.	.	CASSPRSAVTEAFF	TGTGCCAGCAGCCCCCGTTCGGCCGTGACTGAAGCTTTCTTT
TRBV7-2	TRBJ1-2	.	.	CASSLVTGTAYGYTF	TGTGCCAGCAGCTTAGTCACGGGGACCGCCTATGGCTACACCTTC